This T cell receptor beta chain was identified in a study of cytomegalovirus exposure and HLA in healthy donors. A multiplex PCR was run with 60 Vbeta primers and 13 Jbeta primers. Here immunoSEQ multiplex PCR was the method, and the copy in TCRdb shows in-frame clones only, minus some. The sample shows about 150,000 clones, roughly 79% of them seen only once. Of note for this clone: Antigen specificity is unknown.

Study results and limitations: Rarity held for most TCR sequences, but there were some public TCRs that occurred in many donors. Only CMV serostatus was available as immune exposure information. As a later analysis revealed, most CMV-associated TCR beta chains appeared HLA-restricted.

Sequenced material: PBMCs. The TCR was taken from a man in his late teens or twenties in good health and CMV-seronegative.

CDR3 residues: CASRTGEGDDGYTF. Written as DNA, the CDR3 is TGTGCCAGCCGAACGGGGGAGGGGGACGATGGCTACACCTTC. The chain employs TRBV9 and TRBJ1-2; a weak D match, TRBD1 (6 bases). From germline, CDR1 is SGDLS and CDR2 YYNGEE. Trimming pared 7 bases from V and 6 bases from J, leaving 19 bases between. The CDR3 spans 14 residues.